This TCR beta chain was observed in a study of breast tumors, draining lymph nodes, adjacent tissues. Each CDR3 protein gets one entry after TCRdb re-called the multiplex PCR reads with MiXCR. The data contain under 150,000 distinct CDR3 sequences, 20% to 25% of them singletons. Axillary draining lymph nodes of breast cancer patients supplied the node samples. This clonotype appeared many times. The antigen is not known. Study-level results: Compared with basal-like, luminal-like tumors shared significantly more repertoire with nontumor tissue. Compared with lymph nodes, tumors were less diverse; compared with nontumor tissue, more.

The CDR3 totals 15 residues. CDR1 is SGDLS and CDR2 is YYNGEE in the germline V gene. V shed 3 bases and J shed 0 bases, with 7 bases lying between them. The sample consisted of axillary lymph node tissue. The chain combines TRBV9 with TRBJ2-6; D is undetermined. The receptor was derived from a female donor with breast cancer. Some clones in this sample may be carry-over from other donors' samples. CDR3 residues: CASSEDDSGANVLTF. Written as DNA, the CDR3 is TGTGCCAGCAGCGAGGACGACTCTGGGGCCAACGTCCTGACTTTC.